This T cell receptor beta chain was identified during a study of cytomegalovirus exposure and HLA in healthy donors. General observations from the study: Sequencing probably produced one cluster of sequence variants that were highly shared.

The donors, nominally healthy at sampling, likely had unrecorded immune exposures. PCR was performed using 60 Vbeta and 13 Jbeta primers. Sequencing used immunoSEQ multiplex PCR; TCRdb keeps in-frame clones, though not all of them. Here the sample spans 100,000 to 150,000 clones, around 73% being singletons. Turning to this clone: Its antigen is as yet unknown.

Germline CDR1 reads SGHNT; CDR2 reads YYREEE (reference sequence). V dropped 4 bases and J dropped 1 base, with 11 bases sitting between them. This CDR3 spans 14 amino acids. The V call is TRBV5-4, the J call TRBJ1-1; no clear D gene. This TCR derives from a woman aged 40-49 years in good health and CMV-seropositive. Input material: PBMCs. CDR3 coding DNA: TGTGCCAGCAGCCGGAAGGGAGGGAACACTGAAGCTTTCTTT. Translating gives CASSRKGGNTEAFF.